A single sample is the source of the 5 T cell receptor beta chains below, sequenced in a study of blood T cell repertoires in COVID-19 (dated by TCRdb to 2018 to 2021). Preparation of the library involved the immunoSEQ multiplex PCR assay. TCRdb obtained this table from immuneACCESS and retained in-frame rearrangements with V and J assigned. These tables miss some clones; where compared with another copy, unresolved V genes account for less than half of the shortfall, and the remainder is unexplained. Recorded for this sample are tens of thousands of clones; 73% of them occurred a single time. The top ten constitute around 19% of the sample. Source material: peripheral blood. The source is a human donor in a cohort sampled during active or convalescent COVID-19.

This chain uses TRBV6-1 with TRBJ2-1; perhaps TRBD1 as D (5 bases). This CDR3 is 17 amino acids long. Germline V CDR1 and CDR2: MNHNS, SASEGT. Deletions cut 2 bases from V and 7 bases from J, with 21 bases between. Here the CDR3 reads CASSERGTGVGRNEQFF. In DNA form, the CDR3 reads TGTGCCAGCAGTGAACGTGGAACAGGCGTCGGGCGGAATGAGCAGTTCTTC.

This chain links TRBV5-1 with TRBJ1-1; D gene uncertain. CDR1 is SGHRS and CDR2 is YFSETQ in the germline V gene. This CDR3 contains 14 residues. The V end was cut by 4 bases, the J end by 0 bases, with 10 bases between. CDR3 sequence: CASSPGIMNTEAFF. CDR3 coding DNA: TGCGCCAGCAGCCCGGGAATCATGAACACTGAAGCTTTCTTT.

The chain carries TRBV24-1 and TRBJ1-5; 9 positions agree with TRBD1. Trimming at V came to 4 bases and at J to 5 bases, leaving 8 bases not matched to a gene. Germline values: CDR1 KGHDR, CDR2 SFDVKD. CDR3 size: 16 residues. Here the CDR3 reads CATSEGTGTGYQPQHF. The CDR3 region has the DNA TGTGCCACCAGTGAGGGGACAGGGACGGGCTATCAGCCCCAGCATTTT.

This clone came up a few times. This sequence joins TRBV11-2 and TRBJ1-1; possible D gene TRBD1, 5 bases. The CDR3 runs 15 residues. CDR1 and CDR2 from the germline V gene are SGHAT and FQNNGV. Trimming stripped 5 bases from V and 4 bases from J, with 17 bases between. In nucleotides, the CDR3 is TGTGCCAGCAGCGGCGGAGGGGTCATAAGCACTGAAGCTTTCTTT. Residues: CASSGGGVISTEAFF.

This clone was observed once. This chain links TRBV5-4 with TRBJ1-2; TRBD1 aligns across 9 bases. Germline CDR1 reads SGHNT; CDR2 reads YYREEE (reference sequence). V lost 0 bases to trimming and J lost 7 bases; unmatched junction nucleotides: 13. There are 17 residues in the CDR3. The CDR3 region has the DNA TGTGCCAGCAGCTTGGACCTGACCCCAACAGGGGGCCTTGGCTACACCTTC. It specifies CASSLDLTPTGGLGYTF. The full variable domain, rest sourced from reference TRBV5-4 and TRBJ1-2, is ETGVTQSPTHLIKTRGQQVTLRCSSQSGHNTVSWYQQALGQGPQFIFQYYREEENGRGNFPPRFSGLQFPNYSSELNVNALELDDSALYLCASSLDLTPTGGLGYTFGSGTRLTVV.